This TCR beta chain was sequenced during a study of post-analysis software for immune sequencing data. cDNA libraries for TCR beta contained unique molecular identifiers. TCRdb called the PCR reads again in MiXCR, with one record for every CDR3 protein. The sample holds 700,000 to 900,000 distinct CDR3 sequences, about 43% seen once. This clonotype was detected a few times. A much bigger clone sits one base away, suggesting this may be a read error. The source is a girl under 18 with multiple sclerosis. Sequenced sample: blood.

The chain's CDR3 is CSARDAGSGANVRTF. The CDR3 coding sequence is TGCAGTGCTAGAGATGCGGGCTCTGGGGCCAACGTCCGGACTTTC. This chain links TRBV20-1 with TRBJ2-6; D may match TRBD1 or TRBD2 (5 bases each). This CDR3 comprises 15 residues. Germline loops: CDR1 DFQATT, CDR2 SNEGSKA (reference sequence).